Following are 20 T cell receptor beta chains from one sample sequenced in a study of T cells in Graves' hyperthyroidism and ophthalmopathy. TCR beta CDR3 sequences were amplified from RNA transcripts. The TCR CDR3 first-round RT-PCR relied on the HTBI primer set. TCRdb called the multiplex PCR reads again in MiXCR, with one record for every CDR3 protein. This table has hundreds of thousands of distinct CDR3 sequences, 46% appearing once. The sample consisted of peripheral blood or thyroid tissue (not recorded which). All receptors come from a woman younger than 30 with Graves' hyperthyroidism.

The rearrangement links TRBV7-3 to TRBJ1-2, with 10 bases fitting TRBD1. The CDR3 is 14 residues long. Germline CDR1 and CDR2: SGHTA and FQGTGA. V was pared by 8 bases and J by 3 bases, with 6 bases of the junction left unmatched. The CDR3 here is CASAAGTGDYGYTF. The CDR3 nucleotides read TGTGCCAGCGCAGCCGGGACAGGGGACTATGGCTACACCTTC.

V gene TRBV20-1 combines with J gene TRBJ2-7, with D perhaps matching TRBD1 or TRBD2 (6 bases each). The CDR3 extends over 13 amino acids. V lost 5 bases, J lost 2 bases, and 13 bases lay in between. Germline V gene lookup returns CDR1 DFQATT and CDR2 SNEGSKA (reference sequence). The CDR3 spells CSAGGGVAYEQYF. CDR3 bases: TGCAGTGCTGGGGGCGGGGTAGCCTACGAGCAGTACTTC.

This clonotype was found a few times. This rearrangement joins TRBV5-1 to TRBJ1-1; tentative D call: TRBD1 (6 bases). The CDR3 has 12 residues. V was cut by 1 base and J by 11 bases, with 12 bases left in between. Germline loops: CDR1 SGHRS, CDR2 YFSETQ. The CDR3 loop is CASSLRGLDAFF. CDR3 nucleotides: TGCGCCAGCAGCTTGAGGGGGTTGGATGCTTTCTTT.

This rearrangement joins TRBV19 to TRBJ2-7; 8 nucleotides agree with TRBD2. The CDR3 sequence is 15 residues long. With V trimmed by 4 bases and J by 5 bases, 10 bases remained unmatched. From germline, CDR1 is LNHDA and CDR2 SQIVND (reference sequence). The CDR3 reads CASSTGTRIRNEQYF. The CDR3 coding sequence is TGTGCCAGTAGTACCGGGACTAGGATCCGGAACGAGCAGTACTTC.

The sample holds a few counts of this clonotype. The chain combines TRBV5-1 with TRBJ2-5; perhaps TRBD2 as D (6 bases). The CDR3 covers 16 residues. CDR1 SGHRS and CDR2 YFSETQ come from the germline V gene. V shed 1 base and J shed 3 bases, with 16 bases lying between them. The CDR3: CASSLTSRSQEETQYF. The CDR3 region has the DNA TGCGCCAGCAGCTTGACTAGCCGGAGTCAGGAAGAGACCCAGTACTTC.

V gene TRBV2 combines with J gene TRBJ1-6, with unresolved D. From germline, CDR1 is SNHLY and CDR2 FYNNEI. Trimming removed 4 bases from V and 9 bases from J, with 25 bases in between. The CDR3 contains 18 residues. CDR3 DNA: TGTGCCAGCAGTGTTCACACTGAAGCTGGTCACTTAGGTTCACCCCTCCACTTT. The encoded protein is CASSVHTEAGHLGSPLHF.

The rearrangement links TRBV24-1 to TRBJ2-3, with 14 bases lining up with TRBD2. This CDR3 is 16 amino acids long. J gave up 4 bases and V 2 bases, and 1 base lay outside the gene matches. The germline V gene has CDR1 KGHDR and CDR2 SFDVKD. DNA for the CDR3: TGTGCCACCAGTGATTGGGGACTAGCGGGAGCAGATACGCAGTATTTT. Its protein product is CATSDWGLAGADTQYF.

This rearrangement joins TRBV24-1 to TRBJ2-7; TRBD2 aligns across 9 bases. The DNA matches TRBJ2-5 better at its end, which makes the J call doubtful. CDR1 is KGHDR and CDR2 is SFDVKD in the germline V gene. The CDR3 is made up of 15 amino acids. CDR3 residues: CATSGRLAEKETQYF. CDR3 DNA: TGTGCCACCAGCGGGAGACTAGCGGAGAAAGAGACCCAGTACTTC.

Many counts were recorded for this clonotype. The rearrangement links TRBV10-3 to TRBJ2-7; perhaps TRBD1 as D (6 bases). V shed 5 bases and J shed 3 bases, with 14 bases lying between them. This CDR3 spans 14 amino acids. Germline values: CDR1 ENHRY, CDR2 SYGVKD. The CDR3 sequence is CAISQGTGYYEQYF. In DNA, the CDR3 is TGTGCCATCAGTCAAGGAACAGGGTACTACGAGCAGTACTTC.

This clonotype was picked up many times. This chain joins TRBV10-3 and TRBJ1-6; a possible D gene is TRBD1 (6 bases). V shed 5 bases and J shed 10 bases, with 9 bases lying between them. The CDR3 totals 12 residues. The germline CDR1 and CDR2 sequences are ENHRY and SYGVKD. As DNA, the CDR3 is TGTGCCATCAGTACAGGGAGGTCACCCCTCCACTTT. Protein product: CAISTGRSPLHF.

The genes are TRBV20-1 and TRBJ1-1, with D unclear. Trimming pared 3 bases from V and 1 base from J, leaving 3 bases between. CDR3 size: 11 residues. Germline-derived CDR1 and CDR2 are DFQATT and SNEGSKA (reference sequence). In nucleotides, the CDR3 is TGCAGTGCTAGGCCGAACACTGAAGCTTTCTTT. It is translated as CSARPNTEAFF.

Comment on this clonotype: This CDR3 fails to terminate in the conserved phenylalanine or tryptophan, so it likely reflects a read error. The gene calls are TRBV20-1 and TRBJ1-6; D remains unclear. Trimming left V 6 bases short and J 2 bases short, with 11 bases between. Germline CDR1 and CDR2: DFQATT and SNEGSKA (reference sequence). CDR3 length: 14 residues. CDR3 amino acids: CSADGETYNSPLHS. In DNA, the CDR3 is TGCAGTGCGGACGGGGAGACCTATAATTCACCCCTCCACTCT.

To note about this clonotype: This may arise from a read error, as a much more abundant clone is one base away. The genes are TRBV25-1 and TRBJ1-2, with unresolved D. This CDR3 contains 12 residues. Germline-derived CDR1 and CDR2 are MGHDK and SYGVNS. CDR3 nucleotides: TGTGACAGCAGTGAGTATCGACGAGGCTACACCTTC. Amino acid sequence: CDSSEYRRGYTF.

V gene TRBV29-1 combines with J gene TRBJ1-2; a weak D match, TRBD1 (6 bases). Germline CDR1 reads SQVTM; CDR2 reads ANQGSEA. CDR3 length: 11 residues. V lost 8 bases to trimming and J lost 6 bases, with 13 bases between them. The chain's CDR3 is CSSYRGHGYTF. Written as DNA, the CDR3 is TGCAGCAGTTATCGGGGGCATGGCTACACCTTC.

The chain recombines TRBV7-9 with TRBJ1-2; D gene ambiguous. The germline gives CDR1 SEHNR, CDR2 FQNEAQ (reference sequence). This CDR3 region has 14 residues. Trimming took 2 bases from V and 7 from J, leaving 14 bases between them. CDR3 loop: CASSLKPGQAGYTF. The CDR3 DNA reads TGTGCCAGCAGCTTAAAACCGGGTCAGGCTGGCTACACCTTC.

J is TRBJ1-2 and V is TRBV29-1, with D unresolved. Germline CDR1 and CDR2: SQVTM and ANQGSEA. The CDR3 covers 12 residues. V was shortened by 8 bases and J by 4 bases, with 14 bases between the two germline ends. DNA for the CDR3: TGCAGCTTAGTGAGGGTTGGCTATGGCTACACCTTC. This translates into CSLVRVGYGYTF.

The chain couples TRBV25-1 to TRBJ1-1; 7 bases align to TRBD1. The CDR3 spans 15 residues. Trimming cost V 6 bases and J 6 bases; bases outside gene matches: 13. Germline CDR1 MGHDK, CDR2 SYGVNS. CDR3 in DNA: TGTGCCAGCAGCTTAAACGCGCAGGGGGTGGCTGAAGCTTTCTTT. Translation: CASSLNAQGVAEAFF.

This clonotype was seen ten or more times. The chain couples TRBV29-1 to TRBJ1-1; D is perhaps TRBD1 (5 bases). V lost 7 bases and J lost 4, with 16 bases in between. This CDR3 contains 13 residues. Germline loops: CDR1 SQVTM, CDR2 ANQGSEA. The CDR3 bases are TGCAGCGCGGGGCAGGGTTCAAGCACTGAAGCTTTCTTT. As protein: CSAGQGSSTEAFF.

The J gene is TRBJ2-7, the V gene TRBV7-9; 8 positions match TRBD2. The CDR3 totals 14 residues. CDR1 is SEHNR, CDR2 FQNEAQ, per germline (reference sequence). Trimming cost V 6 bases and J 3 bases; bases outside gene matches: 7. This CDR3 reads CASSALADLYEQYF. CDR3 nucleotides: TGTGCCAGCAGTGCACTAGCGGACCTCTACGAGCAGTACTTC. The whole variable domain, remainder taken from reference TRBV7-9 and TRBJ2-7, is DTGVSQNPRHKITKRGQNVTFRCDPISEHNRLYWYRQTLGQGPEFLTYFQNEAQLEKSRLLSDRFSAERPKGSFSTLEIQRTEQGDSAMYLCASSALADLYEQYFGPGTRLTVT.

CDR3 DNA: TGTGCCATCAGCACGGACAGGGGAAGCAATCAGCCCCAGCATTTT. It is translated as CAISTDRGSNQPQHF. V gene TRBV10-3 combines with J gene TRBJ1-5; 9 positions agree with TRBD1. This CDR3 contains 15 residues. V shed 6 bases and J 1 base; nucleotides not matched to a gene: 4. Looked up from germline, CDR1 is ENHRY and CDR2 is SYGVKD.